This T cell receptor beta chain was identified during a study of T cell responses to AZD1222 COVID-19 vaccine. CDR3 size: 12 residues. Germline V gives CDR1 SQVTM, CDR2 ANQGSEA. The ends were cut back, 6 bases at V and 7 bases at J, with 15 bases in the middle. Profiled with immunoSEQ multiplex PCR; TCRdb holds only in-frame clones, not every one. This sample has 200,000 or so clones, with almost 95% found just once. The sample holds one count of this clone. No antigen is known for it. Notes on the study in general: Increases in Spike-specific TCR breadth and depth were seen after two AZD1222 doses. Among those given AZD1222, only five to seven were seropositive at baseline.

This sequence originates from an adult in good health. This chain uses TRBV29-1 with TRBJ1-2; unclear D gene. The sequencing here drew on peripheral blood, taken on day 0 of AZD1222 vaccination. The DNA for the CDR3 is TGCAGCGTAAAGGATCCCTTCGGTGGCTACACCTTC. Residues: CSVKDPFGGYTF.